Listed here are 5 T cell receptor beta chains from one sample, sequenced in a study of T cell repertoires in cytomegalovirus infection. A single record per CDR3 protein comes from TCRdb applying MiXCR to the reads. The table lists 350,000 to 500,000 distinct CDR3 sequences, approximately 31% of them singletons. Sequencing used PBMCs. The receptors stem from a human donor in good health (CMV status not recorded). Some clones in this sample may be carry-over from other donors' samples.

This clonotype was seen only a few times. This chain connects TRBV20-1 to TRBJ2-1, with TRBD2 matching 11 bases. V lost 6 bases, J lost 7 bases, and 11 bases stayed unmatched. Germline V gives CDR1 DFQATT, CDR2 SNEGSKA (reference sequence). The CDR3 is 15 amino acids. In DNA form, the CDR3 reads TGCAGTGCCTACGCCTCTAGCGGGGGGAAGAATGAGCAGTTCTTC. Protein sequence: CSAYASSGGKNEQFF.

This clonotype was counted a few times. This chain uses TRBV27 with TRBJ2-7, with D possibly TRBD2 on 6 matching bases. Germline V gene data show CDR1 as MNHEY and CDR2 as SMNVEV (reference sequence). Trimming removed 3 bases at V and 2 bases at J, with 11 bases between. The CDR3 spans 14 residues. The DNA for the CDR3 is TGTGCCAGCAGTTTTGAGGGACTCCCCTACGAGCAGTACTTC. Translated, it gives CASSFEGLPYEQYF.

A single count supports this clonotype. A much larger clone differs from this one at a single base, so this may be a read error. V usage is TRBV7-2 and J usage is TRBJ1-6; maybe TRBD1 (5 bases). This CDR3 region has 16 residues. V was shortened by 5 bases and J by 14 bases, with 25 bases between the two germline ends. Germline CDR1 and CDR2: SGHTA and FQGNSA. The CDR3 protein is CASSRDRLSSYSTLHF. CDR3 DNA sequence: TGTGCCAGCAGCAGGGACCGCCTGTCATCCTACTCAACCCTCCACTTT.

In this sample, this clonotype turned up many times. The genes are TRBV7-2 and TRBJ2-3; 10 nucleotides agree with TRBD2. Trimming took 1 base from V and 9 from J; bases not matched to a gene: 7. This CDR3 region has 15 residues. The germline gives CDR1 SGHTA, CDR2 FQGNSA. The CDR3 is CASSLGAAGGGTQYF. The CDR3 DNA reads TGTGCCAGCAGCTTAGGAGCAGCGGGGGGGGGGACGCAGTATTTT.

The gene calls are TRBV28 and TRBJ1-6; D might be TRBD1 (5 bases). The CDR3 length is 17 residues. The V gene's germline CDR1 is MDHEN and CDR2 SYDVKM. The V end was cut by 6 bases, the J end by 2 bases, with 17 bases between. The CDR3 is CASSQTEGSAYNSPLHF. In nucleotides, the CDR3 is TGTGCCAGCAGCCAGACAGAAGGGAGCGCCTATAATTCACCCCTCCACTTT. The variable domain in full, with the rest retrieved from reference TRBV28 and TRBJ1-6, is DVKVTQSSRYLVKRTGEKVFLECVQDMDHENMFWYRQDPGLGLRLIYFSYDVKMKEKGDIPEGYSVSREKKERFSLILESASTNQTSMYLCASSQTEGSAYNSPLHFGNGTRLTVT.